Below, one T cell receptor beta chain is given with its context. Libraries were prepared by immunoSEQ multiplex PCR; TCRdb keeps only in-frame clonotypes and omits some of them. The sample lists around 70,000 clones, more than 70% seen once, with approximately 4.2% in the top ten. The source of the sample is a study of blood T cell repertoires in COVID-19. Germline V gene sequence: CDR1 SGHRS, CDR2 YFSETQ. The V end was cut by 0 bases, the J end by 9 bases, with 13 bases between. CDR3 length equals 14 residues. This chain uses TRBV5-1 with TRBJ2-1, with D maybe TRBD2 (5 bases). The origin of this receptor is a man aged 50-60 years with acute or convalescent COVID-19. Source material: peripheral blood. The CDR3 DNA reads TGCGCCAGCAGCTTGGTGAGCGGCCCTGGTGAGCAGTTCTTC. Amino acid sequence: CASSLVSGPGEQFF.